This record covers a single T cell receptor (beta chain). Its antigen is unknown. The sample originates from a study of CD8 T cells in Susac syndrome. This CDR3 region has 17 residues. Germline V gives CDR1 LGHDT, CDR2 YNNKEL (reference sequence). With 1 base removed from V and 5 bases from J, the gap between germline ends came to 20 bases. Regarding the study as a whole: The CD4+ T cell repertoires in Susac syndrome were not clonally expanded.

Random hexamers were used to reverse transcribe about 0.45 to 1 ug of RNA. An immunoSEQ multiplex PCR generated amplified TCR beta CDR3 products spanning 54 Vbeta and 13 Jbeta. TCRdb processed the immunoSEQ multiplex PCR reads anew with MiXCR; each CDR3 protein has one entry. The repertoire holds 150,000 to 200,000 distinct CDR3 sequences, with 91% as singletons. This TCR was sampled from a human donor with Susac syndrome. Material: CD4+ T cells from PBMCs. The J gene is TRBJ1-2, the V gene TRBV3-1; D might be TRBD1 (6 bases). CDR3 residues: CASSQATGQGSQYGYTF. Written as DNA, the CDR3 is TGTGCCAGCAGCCAAGCGACAGGTCAAGGCAGCCAATATGGCTACACCTTC.